The next 15 T cell receptor beta chains were all read from a single sample in a study of early T cells in non-severe SARS-CoV-2 infection (dated by TCRdb to the early 2020s). The library was generated by 5' RACE. Sequenced on a NextSeq 500. The raw public reads went through TCRdb reprocessing: fastp at Q25, MiXCR clone calling, in-frame beta chains kept. CDR3 protein duplicates are merged, each entry listing the most common genes and DNA. The sample table holds 32,000 or so distinct CDR3 sequences, of which 5.5% to 7% were seen once. The top ten clones comprise 4.5% to 5.5% of the sample. Sequencing input: whole blood. These receptors came from an adult who was a healthcare worker with PCR-confirmed SARS-CoV-2 infection or an uninfected control (not recorded which).

Worth noting for this clonotype: Just one base apart from a much larger clone, this may be a read error. The chain recombines TRBV7-3 with TRBJ2-2, with D maybe TRBD1 (5 bases). The CDR3 contains 14 residues. Germline CDR1 SGHTA, CDR2 FQGTGA. CDR3 region: CASIPRANIGELFF. The CDR3 DNA reads TGTGCCAGCATCCCCAGGGCTAACATCGGGGAGCTGTTTTTT. The full variable domain, completed using reference TRBV7-3 and TRBJ2-2, is GAGVSQTPSNKVTEKGKYVELRCDPISGHTALYWYRQSLGQGPEFLIYFQGTGAADDSGLPNDRFFAVRPEGSVSTLKIQRTERGDSAVYLCASIPRANIGELFFGEGSRLTVL.

This clonotype was seen ten or more times. This chain connects TRBV19 to TRBJ2-7; 7 positions agree with TRBD1. The junction had 4 bases not matched to a gene; V was cut back by 3 bases and J by 5 bases. Germline CDR1 reads LNHDA; CDR2 reads SQIVND (reference sequence). The CDR3 spans 13 residues. CDR3 sequence: CASSIRTGNEQYF. CDR3 nucleotides: TGTGCCAGTAGTATCCGGACAGGTAACGAGCAGTACTTC. Full variable domain (outside the CDR3, taken from reference TRBV19 and TRBJ2-7): DGGITQSPKYLFRKEGQNVTLSCEQNLNHDAMYWYRQDPGQGLRLIYYSQIVNDFQKGDIAEGYSVSREKKESFPLTVTSAQKNPTAFYLCASSIRTGNEQYFGPGTRLTVT.

The sample holds many counts of this clonotype. The V call is TRBV10-3, the J call TRBJ2-3; tentative D call: TRBD2 (5 bases). Per the germline V gene, CDR1 is ENHRY and CDR2 is SYGVKD. Deletions cut 7 bases from V and 1 base from J, with 12 bases between. The CDR3 has 14 amino acids. The CDR3 here is CAITQVGGTDTQYF. CDR3 bases: TGTGCCATCACTCAGGTCGGGGGCACAGATACGCAGTATTTT.

In this sample, this clonotype turned up many times. One junction end disagrees with the germline gene, perhaps due to a read error. The chain recombines TRBV5-4 with TRBJ2-6; perhaps TRBD1 as D (5 bases). Germline V gives CDR1 SGHNT, CDR2 YYREEE (reference sequence). The CDR3 contains 14 residues. In DNA form, the CDR3 reads TGTGCCAGCAGCTCAGGGTCTGGGGCCAACGTCCTGATTTTC. It translates to CASSSGSGANVLIF.

This clonotype occurred many times. The rearrangement uses TRBV7-9 and TRBJ2-5; D gene uncertain. V lost 2 bases and J lost 4, with 5 bases in between. The CDR3 is made up of 12 amino acids. The germline gives CDR1 SEHNR, CDR2 FQNEAQ (reference sequence). The CDR3 DNA reads as TGTGCCAGCAGCTTAAATAGAGAGACCCAGTACTTC. It codes for CASSLNRETQYF.

The chain combines TRBV10-3 with TRBJ2-1; a weak D match, TRBD2 (5 bases). The CDR3 loop spans 14 amino acids. Per germline, CDR1 ENHRY and CDR2 SYGVKD. The V end lost 2 bases, the J end lost 10 bases, and 15 bases lay between the germline ends. The CDR3 reads CAISEGVSGREQFF. DNA of the CDR3: TGTGCCATCAGTGAGGGTGTTTCGGGAAGGGAGCAGTTCTTC.

This clonotype showed up many times. The chain recombines TRBV6-6 with TRBJ1-1, with D possibly matching TRBD1 (5 bases). The CDR3 has 14 residues. The germline V and J ends were trimmed by 6 bases and 4 bases, with 15 bases remaining between them. CDR1 MNHNY and CDR2 SVGAGI come from the germline V gene (reference sequence). CDR3 protein: CASSLVLRGTEAFF. CDR3 coding DNA: TGTGCCAGCAGCCTCGTGCTTAGGGGCACTGAAGCTTTCTTT.

The chain couples TRBV2 to TRBJ1-2; weak D call: TRBD1 (6 bases). The CDR3 runs 12 residues. The V and J ends lost 5 bases and 4 bases respectively, with 8 bases between them. Germline V gene lookup returns CDR1 SNHLY and CDR2 FYNNEI. The CDR3 loop reads CASSQGFYGYTF. The CDR3 DNA follows: TGTGCCAGCAGTCAGGGGTTCTATGGCTACACCTTC.

This clonotype has only a few counts. This rearrangement joins TRBV5-1 to TRBJ2-5; TRBD1 matches 7 bases. V trimming: 4 bases; J trimming: 4 bases; junction bases outside the gene matches: 7. The CDR3 is made up of 14 amino acids. CDR1 and CDR2 from the germline V gene are SGHRS and YFSETQ. CDR3 in DNA: TGCGCCAGCAGCCCCCGGGACAGCGGAGAGACCCAGTACTTC. It codes for CASSPRDSGETQYF.

The chain is built from TRBV27 and TRBJ1-4; D not resolved. The CDR3 is 15 amino acids. V was shortened by 6 bases and J by 8 bases, with 19 bases between the two germline ends. Germline V gene sequence: CDR1 MNHEY, CDR2 SMNVEV (reference sequence). CDR3 DNA: TGTGCCAGCAGCCGCTACGATTCTCAGCGGGAAAAACTGTTTTTT. Encoded protein: CASSRYDSQREKLFF. Together with reference TRBV27 and TRBJ1-4, the CDR3 gives the full variable domain: EAQVTQNPRYLITVTGKKLTVTCSQNMNHEYMSWYRQDPGLGLRQIYYSMNVEVTDKGDVPEGYKVSRKEKRNFPLILESPSPNQTSLYFCASSRYDSQREKLFFGSGTQLSVL.

At least ten counts were recorded for this clonotype. The V and J genes are TRBV7-3 and TRBJ2-7; D is possibly TRBD2 (5 bases). The V and J ends lost 0 bases and 7 bases respectively, with 10 bases between them. Germline CDR1 is SGHTA and CDR2 is FQGTGA. The CDR3 totals 13 residues. CDR3 sequence: CASSLTPPGEQYF. CDR3 bases: TGTGCCAGCAGCTTAACGCCGCCGGGAGAGCAGTACTTC.

This clonotype was counted ten times or more. The rearrangement uses TRBV2 and TRBJ2-7; no definite D call. The V gene lost 11 bases and the J gene lost 6 bases, with 23 bases spanning the gap. The CDR3 sequence is 14 residues long. Germline V gene sequence: CDR1 SNHLY, CDR2 FYNNEI. The CDR3 reads CAGMVTVSAGEQYF. The DNA for the CDR3 is TGTGCCGGAATGGTGACGGTCTCGGCAGGCGAGCAGTACTTC.

This clonotype was detected many times. This chain connects TRBV28 to TRBJ2-5; 7 bases are shared with TRBD1. Germline V gives CDR1 MDHEN, CDR2 SYDVKM. The V and J ends lost 6 bases and 5 bases, in that order; junction bases with no gene match: 6. The CDR3 consists of 13 residues. The CDR3 bases are TGTGCCAGCAGGACAGGGCTGAAGGAGACCCAGTACTTC. As protein: CASRTGLKETQYF.

In its sample, this clonotype was seen many times. The chain joins TRBV6-5 to TRBJ1-1; D not certain. Germline lookup yields CDR1 MNHEY and CDR2 SVGAGI. Trimming removed 7 bases from V and 5 bases from J, with 17 bases in between. This CDR3 has 14 residues. CDR3 sequence: CASTSTALGTEAFF. Here the CDR3 DNA reads TGTGCCAGCACCTCTACAGCTTTGGGGACTGAAGCTTTCTTT.

The sample holds many counts of this clonotype. This rearrangement joins TRBV28 to TRBJ2-3; D tentatively reads TRBD1 or TRBD2 (6 bases each). The germline V gene has CDR1 MDHEN and CDR2 SYDVKM. CDR3 size: 13 residues. Trimming removed 8 bases at V and 8 bases at J, with 17 bases between. CDR3 in amino acids: CASSRGPAATQYF. DNA of the CDR3: TGTGCCAGCTCACGGGGGCCCGCGGCTACGCAGTATTTT.